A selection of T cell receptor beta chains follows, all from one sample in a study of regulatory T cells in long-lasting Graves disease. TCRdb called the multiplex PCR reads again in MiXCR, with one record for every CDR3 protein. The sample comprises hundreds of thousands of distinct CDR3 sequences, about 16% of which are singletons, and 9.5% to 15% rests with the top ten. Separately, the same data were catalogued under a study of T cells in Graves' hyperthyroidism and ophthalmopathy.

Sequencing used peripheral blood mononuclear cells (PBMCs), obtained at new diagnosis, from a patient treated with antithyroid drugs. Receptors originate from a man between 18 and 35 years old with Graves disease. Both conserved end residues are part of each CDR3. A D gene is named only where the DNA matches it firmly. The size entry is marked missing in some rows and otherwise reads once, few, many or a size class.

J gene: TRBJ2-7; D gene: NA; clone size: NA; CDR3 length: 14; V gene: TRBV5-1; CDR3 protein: CASSLATGSNEQYF; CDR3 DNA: TGCGCCAGCAGCTTGGCCACAGGCTCCAATGAGCAGTACTTC
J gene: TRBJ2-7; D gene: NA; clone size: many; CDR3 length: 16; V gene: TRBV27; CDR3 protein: CASSLASGTGNYEQYF; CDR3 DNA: TGTGCCAGCAGTTTAGCCTCGGGAACAGGGAACTACGAGCAGTACTTC
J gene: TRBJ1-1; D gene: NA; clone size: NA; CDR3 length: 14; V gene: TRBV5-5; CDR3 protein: CASSLQVRDTEAFF; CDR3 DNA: TGTGCCAGCAGCTTACAGGTCAGGGACACTGAAGCTTTCTTT
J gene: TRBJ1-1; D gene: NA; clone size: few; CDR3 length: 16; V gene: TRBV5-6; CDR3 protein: CASSHSGSYGGTEAFF; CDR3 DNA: TGTGCCAGCAGTCACTCGGGGTCTTACGGGGGCACTGAAGCTTTCTTT
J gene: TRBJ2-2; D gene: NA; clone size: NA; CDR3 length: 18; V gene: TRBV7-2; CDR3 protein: CASSGSGIPAGVTGELFF; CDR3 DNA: TGTGCCAGCAGCGGAAGTGGAATTCCAGCGGGTGTCACCGGGGAGCTGTTTTTT
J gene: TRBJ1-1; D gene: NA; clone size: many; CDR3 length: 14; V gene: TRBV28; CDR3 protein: CASRVLGEHTEAFF; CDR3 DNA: TGTGCCAGCAGGGTATTGGGAGAACACACTGAAGCTTTCTTT
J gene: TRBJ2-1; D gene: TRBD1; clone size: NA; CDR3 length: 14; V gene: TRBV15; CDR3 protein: CATSSTGVSNEQFF; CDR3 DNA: TGTGCCACCAGCAGCACAGGGGTTTCGAATGAGCAGTTCTTC
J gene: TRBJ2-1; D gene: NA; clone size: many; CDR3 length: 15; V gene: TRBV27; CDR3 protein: CASSLYQTPYNEQFF; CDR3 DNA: TGTGCCAGCAGTTTGTACCAGACACCCTACAATGAGCAGTTCTTC
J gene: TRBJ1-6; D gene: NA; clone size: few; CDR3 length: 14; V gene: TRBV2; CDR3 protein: CASSGRERNSPLHF; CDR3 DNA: TGTGCCAGCAGTGGGAGGGAGAGGAATTCACCCCTCCACTTT
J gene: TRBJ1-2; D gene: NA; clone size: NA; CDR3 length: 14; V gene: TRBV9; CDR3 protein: CASSVGFRPYGYTF; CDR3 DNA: TGTGCCAGCAGCGTAGGATTCCGCCCCTATGGCTACACCTTC
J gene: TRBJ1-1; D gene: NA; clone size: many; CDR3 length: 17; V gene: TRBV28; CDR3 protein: CASSLRAGGSGNTEAFF; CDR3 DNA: TGTGCCAGCAGTTTAAGGGCCGGGGGGTCTGGGAACACTGAAGCTTTCTTT
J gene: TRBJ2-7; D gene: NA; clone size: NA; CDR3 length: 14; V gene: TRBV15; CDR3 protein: CATRDGGPGYEQYF; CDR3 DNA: TGTGCCACCAGGGATGGCGGGCCGGGGTACGAGCAGTACTTC
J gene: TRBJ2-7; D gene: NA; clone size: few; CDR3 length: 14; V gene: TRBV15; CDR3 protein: CATSRDTSPNEQYF; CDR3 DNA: TGTGCCACCAGCAGAGATACTAGTCCCAACGAGCAGTACTTC
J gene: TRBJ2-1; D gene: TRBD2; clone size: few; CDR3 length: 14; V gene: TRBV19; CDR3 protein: CASRVLAGGGKQFF; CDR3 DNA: TGTGCCAGTAGGGTCCTAGCGGGCGGGGGTAAGCAGTTCTTC
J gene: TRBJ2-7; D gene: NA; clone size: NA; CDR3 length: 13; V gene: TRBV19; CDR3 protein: CASSPSRHYEQYF; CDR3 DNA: TGTGCCAGTAGTCCTAGCAGGCACTACGAGCAGTACTTC
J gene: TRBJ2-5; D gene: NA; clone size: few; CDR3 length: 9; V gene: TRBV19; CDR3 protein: CATPPTQYF; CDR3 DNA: TGTGCCACCCCCCCGACCCAGTACTTC
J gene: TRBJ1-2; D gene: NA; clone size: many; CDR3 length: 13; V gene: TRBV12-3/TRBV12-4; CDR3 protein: CASSPQGTYGYTF; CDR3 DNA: TGTGCCAGCAGTCCCCAGGGGACCTATGGCTACACCTTC
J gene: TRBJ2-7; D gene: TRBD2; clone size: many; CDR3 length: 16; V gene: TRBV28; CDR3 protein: CASSFLPTPGGYEQYF; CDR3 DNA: TGTGCCAGCAGTTTTTTGCCCACGCCGGGGGGATACGAGCAGTACTTC
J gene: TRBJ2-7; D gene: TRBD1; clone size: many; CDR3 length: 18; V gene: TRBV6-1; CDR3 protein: CASRQRSGRDSHTYEQYF; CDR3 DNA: TGTGCCAGCAGGCAGAGGTCCGGACGGGACAGTCACACCTACGAGCAGTACTTC
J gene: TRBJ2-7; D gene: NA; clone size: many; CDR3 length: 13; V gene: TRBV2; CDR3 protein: CASRGIMAYEQYF; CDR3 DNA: TGTGCCAGCAGAGGGATAATGGCCTACGAGCAGTACTTC
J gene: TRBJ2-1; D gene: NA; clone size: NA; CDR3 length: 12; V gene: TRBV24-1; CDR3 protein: CATSATSNEQFF; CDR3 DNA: TGTGCCACCAGCGCGACTAGCAATGAGCAGTTCTTC
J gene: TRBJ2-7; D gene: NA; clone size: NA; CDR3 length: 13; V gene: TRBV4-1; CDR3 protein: CASSQEDSWEQYF; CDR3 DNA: TGCGCCAGCAGCCAAGAAGACAGTTGGGAGCAGTACTTC
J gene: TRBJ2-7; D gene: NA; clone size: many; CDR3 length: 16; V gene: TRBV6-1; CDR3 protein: CASSQRGDSPTYEQYF; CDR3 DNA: TGTGCCAGCAGCCAACGGGGGGACAGCCCGACCTACGAGCAGTACTTC
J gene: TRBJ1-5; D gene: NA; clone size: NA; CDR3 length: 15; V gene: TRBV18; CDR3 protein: CASSQESFSNQPQHF; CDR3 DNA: TGTGCCAGCTCACAGGAAAGTTTCAGCAATCAGCCCCAGCATTTT
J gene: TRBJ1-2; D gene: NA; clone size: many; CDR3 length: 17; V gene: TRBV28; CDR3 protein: CASSLIGPPTTNYGYTF; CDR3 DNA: TGTGCCAGCAGTTTAATCGGCCCACCGACTACTAACTATGGCTACACCTTC
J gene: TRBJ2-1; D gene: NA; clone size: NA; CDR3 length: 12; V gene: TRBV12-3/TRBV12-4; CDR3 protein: CASRPLEDEQFF; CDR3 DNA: TGTGCCAGCAGGCCGCTTGAAGATGAGCAGTTCTTC
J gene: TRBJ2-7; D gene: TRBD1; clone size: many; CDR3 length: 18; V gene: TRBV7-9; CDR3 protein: CASSPRRTTPGQGYEQYF; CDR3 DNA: TGTGCCAGCAGCCCGCGCCGAACGACCCCGGGACAGGGGTACGAGCAGTACTTC
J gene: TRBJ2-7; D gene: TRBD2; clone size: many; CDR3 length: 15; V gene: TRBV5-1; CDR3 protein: CASRFESSGTYEQYF; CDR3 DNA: TGCGCCAGCAGATTCGAGTCTAGCGGAACCTACGAGCAGTACTTC
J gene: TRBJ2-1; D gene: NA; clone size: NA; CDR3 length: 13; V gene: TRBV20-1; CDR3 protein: CSAPDGEYNEQFF; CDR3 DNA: TGCAGTGCCCCCGACGGGGAGTACAATGAGCAGTTCTTC
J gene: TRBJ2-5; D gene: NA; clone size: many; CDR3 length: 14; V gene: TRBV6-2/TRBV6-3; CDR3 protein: CASRRTLTGETQYF; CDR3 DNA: TGTGCCAGCAGGCGGACTCTAACAGGGGAGACCCAGTACTTC
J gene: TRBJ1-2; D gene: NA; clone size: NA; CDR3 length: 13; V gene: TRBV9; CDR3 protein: CASSVDSRGGYTF; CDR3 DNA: TGTGCCAGCAGCGTGGATTCCCGCGGGGGCTACACCTTC
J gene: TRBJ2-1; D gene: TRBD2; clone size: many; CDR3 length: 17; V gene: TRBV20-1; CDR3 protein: CSAREHSRLAGGHEQFF; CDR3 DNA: TGCAGTGCTAGAGAACACAGCCGACTAGCGGGAGGCCATGAGCAGTTCTTC
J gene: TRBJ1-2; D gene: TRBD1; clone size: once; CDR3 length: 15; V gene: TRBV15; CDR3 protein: CATSKNRGMNYGYTF; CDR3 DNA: TGTGCCACCAGCAAAAACAGGGGAATGAACTATGGCTACACCTTC